This paragraph reports one T cell receptor beta chain. It lacks a known antigen. Base-call qualities are not available, and no considerably larger clone is one nucleotide away. The CDR3 numbers 13 residues from cysteine through phenylalanine. Only CDR3 DNA remains: 39 bases, in frame from the first base. V is cut back by 1 base and J by 10 bases, with 7 bases in the junction unmatched. CDR1 and CDR2, per the germline V gene, are SGHTA and FQGTGA. This sample is part of a study of blood T cell repertoires in COVID-19 (dated by TCRdb to the early 2020s). Some background on the complete study: Samples covering the acute and convalescent phases of COVID-19 were provided by collaborators in the United States, Italy and Spain. Where HLA class I and class II types were available, the types were taken from metadata supplied by the sample provider, not from assay-based typing. Subjects who had been exposed to COVID-19, were actively infected with it, or had recovered from it provided the deeply sampled blood TCRbeta repertoires that made up the dataset. The prospective study material was composed of cDNA or gDNA derived from T cells, B-cell-depleted T cells, or PBMCs. Sample metadata almost always included a de-identified subject ID, COVID-19 status, age in years and sex. The repertoires were released in a freely available public database meant as a resource for research on the immune response to SARS-CoV-2. The samples were drawn from the first 160 participants of the ongoing ImmuneRACE study and from 950 to 1,500 subjects provided by 6 global collaborators. General conclusions and limits of the study: How much clinical and demographic metadata was included differed by source and by participant, and the metadata was provided uncurated.

Participants in the prospective study were aged about 18 to 89 years, lived in over 20 United States geographic areas, and enrolled through a virtual design. In the prospective study, cohorts were assigned on the basis of participant-reported clinical history obtained from a screening survey and a study questionnaire. For ImmuneRACE Cohort 3, a participant was defined as recovered based on two consecutive negative NP/OP PCR tests, clearance by a healthcare professional, or resolution of symptoms. In the prospective study, whole blood, serum and a nasopharyngeal or oropharyngeal swab were collected from each participant by mobile phlebotomists. Additional blood draws and questionnaires over an approximately 2-month period could optionally be provided by prospective study participants. Before DNA extraction, blood samples from the prospective study were shipped at room temperature or frozen. The immunoSEQ Assay, a bias-controlled multiplex PCR, was used to amplify TCRbeta CDR3 regions from genomic DNA. The original methods were these. Within the assay, amplification of reference gene primers was used to estimate how many nucleated cells each sample contained. To quantify the absolute abundance of each unique TCRbeta CDR3 rearrangement, sequence reads were collapsed and filtered. For each sample, productive Simpson clonality was calculated as the square root of Simpson's diversity index across productive rearrangements. The table comes from immuneACCESS by way of TCRdb, which keeps in-frame sequences with V and J called. Part of the clones is missing from these tables; in studies checked, under half for an unresolved V gene and the rest for unknown reasons. The DNA gave D and trimming, while V, J and clone size come from that table. The sample includes more than 300,000 clones, with nearly 90% observed a single time. Roughly a tenth of the sample comes from the top ten.

Here the chain combines TRBV7-3 and TRBJ2-7, and 7 junctional nucleotides match TRBD1. Sequencing used PBMCs or T cells enriched from blood (not recorded which). This receptor was taken from a woman aged 25 to 45 who had recovered from COVID-19. The CDR3 protein sequence reads: CASSLKPGQPQYF. DNA sequence: TGTGCCAGCAGCTTAAAACCGGGACAGCCTCAGTACTTC.